This T cell receptor beta chain came from a study of blood T cell repertoires in COVID-19. About the research overall: The origin of the acute and convalescent COVID-19 samples was the United States, Italy and Spain.

From germline, CDR1 is SGHVS and CDR2 FNYEAQ. V was pared by 0 bases and J by 4 bases, with 9 bases between. This CDR3 has 14 amino acids. Under the authors' procedure: Reference gene primers were amplified, and this amplification served to estimate nucleated cell counts. Generated by immunoSEQ multiplex PCR, the TCRdb table keeps only in-frame clones and is missing some. The V and J calls and clone size were taken over from that table, and D and trimming were inferred from the DNA. The table shows approximately 240,000 clones, with about 80% occurring only once. This clonotype was sampled from an older woman with acute or convalescent COVID-19. V usage is TRBV7-6 and J usage is TRBJ1-2, with TRBD1 as a possible D gene (5 bases). The sequenced sample consisted of peripheral blood. The CDR3 protein is CASSLAGGGYGYTF. The DNA of the CDR3 is TGTGCCAGCAGCTTAGCCGGGGGTGGCTATGGCTACACCTTC. Filled out from reference TRBV7-6 and TRBJ1-2, the complete variable domain reads GAGVSQSPRYKVTKRGQDVALRCDPISGHVSLYWYRQALGQGPEFLTYFNYEAQQDKSGLPNDRFSAERPEGSISTLTIQRTEQRDSAMYRCASSLAGGGYGYTFGSGTRLTVV.